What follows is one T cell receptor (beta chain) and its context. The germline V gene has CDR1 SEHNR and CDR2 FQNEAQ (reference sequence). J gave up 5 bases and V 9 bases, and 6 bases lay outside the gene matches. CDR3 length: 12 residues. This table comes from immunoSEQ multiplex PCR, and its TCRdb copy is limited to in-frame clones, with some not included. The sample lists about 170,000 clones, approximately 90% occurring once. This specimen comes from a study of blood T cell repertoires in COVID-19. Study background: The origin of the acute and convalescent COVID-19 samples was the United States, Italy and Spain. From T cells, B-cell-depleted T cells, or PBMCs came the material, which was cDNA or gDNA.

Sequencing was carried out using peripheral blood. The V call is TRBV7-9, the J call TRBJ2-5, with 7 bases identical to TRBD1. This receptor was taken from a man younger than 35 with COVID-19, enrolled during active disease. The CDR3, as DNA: TGTGCCAGTGGAAGGGGGCGGGAGACCCAGTACTTC. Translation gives CASGRGRETQYF. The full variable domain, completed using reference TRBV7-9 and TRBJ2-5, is DTGVSQNPRHKITKRGQNVTFRCDPISEHNRLYWYRQTLGQGPEFLTYFQNEAQLEKSRLLSDRFSAERPKGSFSTLEIQRTEQGDSAMYLCASGRGRETQYFGPGTRLLVL.